These T cell receptor beta chains were read from a single sample in a study of molecular identifiers for immune sequencing clone quantification. TCRdb used MiXCR to reprocess the PCR reads, holding one entry per CDR3 protein. The profile shows more than 60,000 distinct CDR3 sequences, 17% of them singletons. The sample comprised naive CD8+ T cells from blood, with Jurkat cell RNA spiked in. The receptors come from a human donor in good health. Some libraries in this study had Jurkat cell RNA spiked in. CDR3s include the opening cysteine and the closing phenylalanine or tryptophan. A D gene is named only where the DNA matches it firmly. Clone sizes are given selectively: once, few, many, or a class where the clone is expanded.

d_call j_call clone_size cdr3_length v_call cdr3_nt cdr3_aa
- TRBJ2-3 many 13 TRBV7-2 TGTGCCAGCAGCCTCGACCCCACAGATACGCAGTATTTT CASSLDPTDTQYF
- TRBJ1-1 few 17 TRBV19 TGTGCCAGTAGTGCCCGTAGGTACCAAGACTTGAACACTGAAGCTTTCTTT CASSARRYQDLNTEAFF
TRBD2 TRBJ2-1 - 16 TRBV24-1 TGTGCCACCAGTGATGGCTCGCTAGCGGGAGATCATGAGCAGTTCTTC CATSDGSLAGDHEQFF
- TRBJ2-1 many 15 TRBV19 TGTGCCAGTAGTAAACCCGGGACCCCGCTGGATGAGCAGTTCTTC CASSKPGTPLDEQFF
TRBD2 TRBJ2-7 many 13 TRBV19 TGTGCCAGTACCTCCCTTAGCGGGAGAGAGCAGTACTTC CASTSLSGREQYF
TRBD1 TRBJ2-2 few 17 TRBV5-1 TGCGCCAGCAGCTTGAGGTCGCGCGGACAGGGGTCCGGGGAGCTGTTTTTT CASSLRSRGQGSGELFF
TRBD2 TRBJ2-3 few 17 TRBV4-2 TGTGCCAGCAGCCAAGATCCTCTAGCGGGAGAGGCAGATACGCAGTATTTT CASSQDPLAGEADTQYF
- TRBJ2-2 many 15 TRBV20-1 TGCAGTGCTAGAGATCACGGGAGTGCAGGCGGGGAGCTGTTTTTT CSARDHGSAGGELFF
TRBD2 TRBJ2-3 few 15 TRBV20-1 TGCAGTGCTAGATTCCTAGCGGGACTGCCAGATACGCAGTATTTT CSARFLAGLPDTQYF
- TRBJ2-1 - 13 TRBV7-9 TGTGCCAGCAGCTTGAGTGGCTACAATGAGCAGTTCTTC CASSLSGYNEQFF
- TRBJ1-1 many 17 TRBV4-3 TGCGCCAGCAGCCAAGATTGGGCAGGGTCCGGAAGGAATGAAGCTTTCTTT CASSQDWAGSGRNEAFF
- TRBJ2-5 many 17 TRBV3-1 TGTGCCAGCAGCCAAGGGTTCCCCCTAGCGAATCAAGAGACCCAGTACTTC CASSQGFPLANQETQYF
- TRBJ2-3 many 18 TRBV20-1 TGCAGTGCTAGTCCCCTTAACCGGGATTTCCAATTCACAGATACGCAGTATTTT CSASPLNRDFQFTDTQYF
- TRBJ2-7 many 13 TRBV6-5 TGTGCCAGCAGTCCGGGACATCCCTACGAGCAGTACTTC CASSPGHPYEQYF
- TRBJ2-3 once 13 TRBV7-6 TGTGCCAGCAGCCTCACAGGCACAGATACGCGGTATTTT CASSLTGTDTRYF
- TRBJ2-4 once 15 TRBV7-8 TGTGCCAGCAGCTTACGGGGGACGGCCACAAACACTCAGTACTTC CASSLRGTATNTQYF
- TRBJ2-3 many 13 TRBV13 TGTGCCAGCAGCCTGGGTTCCGGGGATACGCAGTATTTT CASSLGSGDTQYF
TRBD1 TRBJ1-5 many 16 TRBV7-8 TGTGCCAGCAGCTTAGTACAGGGGGCTTCTGGTCAGCCCCAGCATTTT CASSLVQGASGQPQHF
- TRBJ2-7 many 12 TRBV20-1 TGCAGTGCTAGGGACGAAATTCGGGAACAGTACTTC CSARDEIREQYF
- TRBJ1-3 many 16 TRBV6-1 TGTGCCAGCAGATCGGCTTCACGGTACTCTGGAAACACCATATATTTT CASRSASRYSGNTIYF
TRBD2 TRBJ2-7 many 13 TRBV6-5 TGTGCCAGCAATTTAGCGGGAGGGCGCGAGCAGTACTTC CASNLAGGREQYF
TRBD2 TRBJ2-3 many 16 TRBV9 TGTGCCAGCAGCCCACGACTAGCGTCTGGTACAGATACGCAGTATTTT CASSPRLASGTDTQYF
- TRBJ1-1 many 13 TRBV19 TGTGCCAGTAGTATTTTCGGAAACACTGAAGCTTTCTTT CASSIFGNTEAFF
TRBD2 TRBJ2-1 many 18 TRBV6-2/TRBV6-3 TGTGCCAGCATCCGAGGACTAGCGGGCGAGAGCTCCTACAATGAGCAGTTCTTC CASIRGLAGESSYNEQFF
TRBD2 TRBJ2-7 many 14 TRBV2 TGTGCCAGCACACCCTACCGTAGCGGGGACGAGCAGTACTTC CASTPYRSGDEQYF
- TRBJ2-7 - 14 TRBV14 TGTGCCAGCAGCCAAGTCGGGGCTAGCTACGAGCAGTACTTC CASSQVGASYEQYF
TRBD2 TRBJ2-5 many 15 TRBV2 TGTGCCAGCAGTGGCGGGACTAGCGGAAAAGAGACCCAGTACTTC CASSGGTSGKETQYF
TRBD2 TRBJ2-5 many 21 TRBV12-3/TRBV12-4 TGTGCCAGCAGTCCCGAGGGTATATTGGGACTAGCGGCCGACCACCAAGAGACCCAGTACTTC CASSPEGILGLAADHQETQYF
- TRBJ2-7 few 13 TRBV7-9 TGTGCCAGCAAGTACGGAGACCTCTACGAGCAGTACTTC CASKYGDLYEQYF
TRBD2 TRBJ2-1 many 16 TRBV6-5 TGTGCCAGCAGACCTACCCTAGCGGGAGTTCTCAATGAGCAGTTCTTC CASRPTLAGVLNEQFF
TRBD1 TRBJ2-1 few 16 TRBV15 TGTGCCACCAGCAGAGGGAACAGGGGGTCCTACAATGAGCAGTTCTTC CATSRGNRGSYNEQFF
TRBD2 TRBJ2-2 few 16 TRBV11-2 TGTGCCAGCAGCTTACGCGGGACTAGCAATAACGGGGAGCTGTTTTTT CASSLRGTSNNGELFF
TRBD2 TRBJ2-7 few 13 TRBV27 TGTGCCAGCAGTTTAGCGGGGGTAGACGAGCAGTACTTC CASSLAGVDEQYF
- TRBJ2-3 - 13 TRBV30 TGTGCCTGGAGCAGGGGAGGGGCAGATACGCAGTATTTT CAWSRGGADTQYF
- TRBJ2-3 many 17 TRBV11-2 TGTGCCAGCAGCCACCCTAGTAACAGGGACGGCACAGATACGCAGTATTTT CASSHPSNRDGTDTQYF
TRBD2 TRBJ2-7 many 15 TRBV4-1 TGCGCCAGCAGCCAACCGACTAGCGCTTACTACGAGCAGTACTTC CASSQPTSAYYEQYF
TRBD2 TRBJ2-1 many 13 TRBV4-1 TGCGCCAGCAGCTCGCGGGAGGGCGGTGAGCAGTTCTTC CASSSREGGEQFF
- TRBJ1-1 many 13 TRBV7-2 TGTGCCAGCAGCCCTCCTGGGGCAGCCGGGGCTTTCTTT CASSPPGAAGAFF
- TRBJ1-5 many 14 TRBV27 TGTGCCAGCAGTTCCGACGATAGCAATCAGCCCCAGCATTTT CASSSDDSNQPQHF